This TCR beta chain was recorded in a study of blood T cell repertoires in COVID-19. About the study: Acute-phase and convalescent COVID-19 samples originated in the United States, Italy and Spain. The analysed material was cDNA or gDNA that came from T cells, B-cell-depleted T cells, or PBMCs.

Assay: immunoSEQ multiplex PCR; the TCRdb copy retains only in-frame clones and omits some. This sample has approximately 150,000 clones, with around 84% found just once. The receptor's source is a human donor in a cohort sampled during active COVID-19. The sample was peripheral blood.

CDR3 sequence reads: CASSDGGTKAGELFF. The DNA of the CDR3 is TGTGCCAGCAGTGACGGGGGAACGAAGGCCGGGGAGCTGTTTTTT. The chain joins TRBV2 to TRBJ2-2; a possible D gene is TRBD2 (6 bases). CDR3 size: 15 residues. Deletions cut 3 bases from V and 6 bases from J, with 14 bases between. Germline values: CDR1 SNHLY, CDR2 FYNNEI.